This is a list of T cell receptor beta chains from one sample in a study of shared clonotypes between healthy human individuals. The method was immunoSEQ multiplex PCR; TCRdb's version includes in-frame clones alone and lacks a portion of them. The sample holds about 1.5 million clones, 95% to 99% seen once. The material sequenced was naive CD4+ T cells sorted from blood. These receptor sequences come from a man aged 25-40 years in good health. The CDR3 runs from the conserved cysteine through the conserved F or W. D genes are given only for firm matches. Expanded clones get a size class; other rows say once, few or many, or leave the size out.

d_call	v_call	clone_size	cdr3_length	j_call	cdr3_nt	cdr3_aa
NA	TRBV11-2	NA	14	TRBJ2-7	TGTGCCAGCACCTCGACCCGTAAACATTACGAGCAGTACTTC	CASTSTRKHYEQYF
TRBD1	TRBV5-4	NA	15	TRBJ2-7	TGTGCCAGCAGCTTTCCGGGACAGGGATCCTACGAGCAGTACTTC	CASSFPGQGSYEQYF
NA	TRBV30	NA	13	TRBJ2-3	TGTGCCTGGAGTCGCCACAGGACAGATACGCAGTATTTT	CAWSRHRTDTQYF
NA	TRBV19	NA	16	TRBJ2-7	TGTGCCAGTAGTATGGGCGCCCGGGGTCGTTTGGGCGAGCAGTACTTC	CASSMGARGRLGEQYF
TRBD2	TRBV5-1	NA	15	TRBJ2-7	TGCGCCAGCAGCTTGAACAGCGGGAGAAGGTACGAGCAGTACTTC	CASSLNSGRRYEQYF
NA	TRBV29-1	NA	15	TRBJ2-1	TGCAGCGTAAAAGGAATAGGAGGCTTCTACAATGAGCAGTTCTTC	CSVKGIGGFYNEQFF
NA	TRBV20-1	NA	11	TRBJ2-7	TGCAGTGCTGAGCGAGGGAACGAGCAGTACTTC	CSAERGNEQYF
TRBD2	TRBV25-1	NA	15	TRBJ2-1	TGTGCCAGCAGTGCGTCGACTAGCGGGAACAATGAGCAGTTCTTC	CASSASTSGNNEQFF
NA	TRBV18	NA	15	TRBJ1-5	TGTGCCAGCTCACCACGCAGGGGAAGCAATCAGCCCCAGCATTTT	CASSPRRGSNQPQHF
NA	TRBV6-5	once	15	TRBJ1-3	TGTGCCAGCAGTTACCTGCGAAACTCTGGAAACACCATATATTTT	CASSYLRNSGNTIYF
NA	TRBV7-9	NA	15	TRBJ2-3	TGTGCCAGCAGCCAGACAGGCACTAGCACAGATACGCAGTATTTT	CASSQTGTSTDTQYF
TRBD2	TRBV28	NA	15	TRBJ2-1	TGTGCCAGCAGTTTAGCGGGAGGGCTGTTCAATGAGCAGTTCTTC	CASSLAGGLFNEQFF
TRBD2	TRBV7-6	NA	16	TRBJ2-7	TGTGCCAGCAGCGACGCTAGCGGGTATAGCTCCTACGAGCAGTACTTC	CASSDASGYSSYEQYF
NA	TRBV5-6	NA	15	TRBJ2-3	TGTGCCAGCAGCTCAACAGAGCGTAGCACAGATACGCAGTATTTT	CASSSTERSTDTQYF
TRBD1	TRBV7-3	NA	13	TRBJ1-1	TGTGCCAGCAGCTTCTCCGGGACAGGAGAAGCTTTCTTT	CASSFSGTGEAFF
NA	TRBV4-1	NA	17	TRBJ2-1	TGCGCCAGCAGCCCACATGGGCGGACAGCGAGCTACAATGAGCAGTTCTTC	CASSPHGRTASYNEQFF
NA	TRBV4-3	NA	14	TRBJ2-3	TGCGCCAGCAGCCAAGATCCCCTCACAGATACGCAGTATTTT	CASSQDPLTDTQYF
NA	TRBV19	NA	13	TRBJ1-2	TGTGCCAGTAGCCTCCGTGGGGCCTGGGGCTACACCTTC	CASSLRGAWGYTF
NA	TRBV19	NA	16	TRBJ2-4	TGTGCCAGTAGTATTAAGACAGATTTAGCCAAAAACATTCAGTACTTC	CASSIKTDLAKNIQYF
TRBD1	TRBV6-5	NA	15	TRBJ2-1	TGTGCCAGCAGTTACTCGGGACAGGGGTTGACTGAGCAGTTCTTC	CASSYSGQGLTEQFF
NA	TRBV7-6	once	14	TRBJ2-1	TGTGCCAGCAGGGAGGACACGGTTGGGAATGAGCAGTTCTTC	CASREDTVGNEQFF
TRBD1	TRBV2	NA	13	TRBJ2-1	TGTGCCAGCAGACGGGACAGTTACAATGAGCAGTTCTTC	CASRRDSYNEQFF
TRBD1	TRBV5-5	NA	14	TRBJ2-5	TGTGCCAGCAGCTATACAGGGGGCGCCGAGACCCAGTACTTC	CASSYTGGAETQYF
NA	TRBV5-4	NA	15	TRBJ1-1	TGTGCCAGCAGCTTGGGGACGGACAGCTCCAAGAGAGCTTTCTTT	CASSLGTDSSKRAFF
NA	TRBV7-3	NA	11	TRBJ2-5	TGTGCCAGCAGCCTCCAAGAGACCCAGTACTTC	CASSLQETQYF
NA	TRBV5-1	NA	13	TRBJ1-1	TGCGCCAGCAGCTTGGAGGCGGACACTGAAGCTTTCTTT	CASSLEADTEAFF
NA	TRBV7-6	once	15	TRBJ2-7	TGTGCCAGCAGCTTAGGCCCCGACAGTACCTACGAGCAGTACTTC	CASSLGPDSTYEQYF
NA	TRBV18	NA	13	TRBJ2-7	TGTGCCAGCTCACCACTCGACGGAAGGGAGCAGTACTTC	CASSPLDGREQYF
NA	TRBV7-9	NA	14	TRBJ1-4	TGTGCCAGCAGCCCCACGGACCGGCCTGAAAAACTGTTTTTT	CASSPTDRPEKLFF
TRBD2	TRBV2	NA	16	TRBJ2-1	TGTGCCTCCCAGCAACGGCGGCTAGCGGGTGGGAATGAGCAGTTCTTC	CASQQRRLAGGNEQFF
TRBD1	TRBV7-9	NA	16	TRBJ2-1	TGTGCCAGCAGCCGAACTAGGGGGCTCTCCTACAATGAGCAGTTCTTC	CASSRTRGLSYNEQFF
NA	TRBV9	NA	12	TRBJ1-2	TGTGCCAGCAGCGTAGCTAGTGCGAGCTACACCTTC	CASSVASASYTF
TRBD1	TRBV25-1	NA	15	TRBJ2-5	TGTGCCAGCAGTGCCCGACAGGGTCCCCAAGAGACCCAGTACTTC	CASSARQGPQETQYF
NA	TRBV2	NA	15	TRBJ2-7	TGTGCCAGCAGTGAAAGGTTCCTTAATGCCTACGAGCAGTACTTC	CASSERFLNAYEQYF
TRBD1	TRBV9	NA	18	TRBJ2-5	TGTGCCAGCAGCGTAGGAAGAAATGCCGGGACAGGGTTAGAGACCCAGTACTTC	CASSVGRNAGTGLETQYF
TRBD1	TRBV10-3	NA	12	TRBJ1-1	TGTGCCATCAGGGACAGGGGGACTGAAGCTTTCTTT	CAIRDRGTEAFF
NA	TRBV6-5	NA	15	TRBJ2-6	TGTGCCAGCAGTTTAGGGGTTTATGGGGCCAACGTCCTGACTTTC	CASSLGVYGANVLTF
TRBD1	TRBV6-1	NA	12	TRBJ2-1	TGTGCCAGCAGTGGGGACAGGGTAAAACAGTTCTTC	CASSGDRVKQFF
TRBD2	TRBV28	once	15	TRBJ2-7	TGTGCCAGCAGCCTCCCCTGGCGGGAGGGAAACGAGCAGTACTTC	CASSLPWREGNEQYF
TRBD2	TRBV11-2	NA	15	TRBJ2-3	TGTGCCAGCAGCCCTCAGCTGGGAGGGTCCTATACGCAGTATTTT	CASSPQLGGSYTQYF
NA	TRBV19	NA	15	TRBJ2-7	TGTGCCAGTAGTATGGCCATGGAGGTTTACTACGAGCAGTACTTC	CASSMAMEVYYEQYF
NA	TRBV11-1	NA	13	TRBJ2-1	TGTGCCAGCAGCTCCCACAGGGTTGGTGAGCAGTTCTTC	CASSSHRVGEQFF
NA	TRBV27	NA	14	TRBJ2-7	TGTGCCAGCAGTTTATTCTCTAGCTCCTACGAGCAGTACTTC	CASSLFSSSYEQYF
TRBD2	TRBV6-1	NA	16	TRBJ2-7	TGTGCCAGCAGTGGCTGGACTAGCGGGGGGTCCTACGAGCAGTACTTC	CASSGWTSGGSYEQYF